What follows are 15 T cell receptor beta chains derived from one specimen sequenced in a study of cytomegalovirus exposure and HLA in healthy donors. The PCR was carried out with 60 Vbeta primers and 13 Jbeta primers. Libraries were prepared by immunoSEQ multiplex PCR; TCRdb keeps only in-frame clonotypes and omits some of them. The sample holds roughly 260,000 clones, roughly four fifths seen once. What was sequenced was PBMCs. The receptors derive from a woman in her forties in good health and CMV-seropositive.

The V gene is TRBV19, the J gene TRBJ1-2, with 7 bases fitting TRBD1. CDR3 length equals 15 residues. The germline gives CDR1 LNHDA, CDR2 SQIVND (reference sequence). After removal of 9 bases from V and 0 bases from J, the junction contained 10 bases not matched to a gene. The CDR3 nucleotides are TGTGCCAGCACGACCGGGACAGCAGCTAACTATGGCTACACCTTC. Protein: CASTTGTAANYGYTF.

The chain employs TRBV9 and TRBJ1-6, with TRBD1 identical over 10 bases. From germline, CDR1 is SGDLS and CDR2 YYNGEE. Germline trimming cut 4 bases from V and 13 bases from J; bases unmatched to any gene: 2. This CDR3 has 12 residues. CDR3 protein: CASSSDRGPLHF. CDR3 bases: TGTGCCAGCAGCTCGGACAGGGGGCCCCTCCACTTT.

V is TRBV6-5 and J is TRBJ2-1, with 7 positions matching TRBD2. Trimming cost V 8 bases and J 2 bases; bases outside gene matches: 3. Germline V gives CDR1 MNHEY, CDR2 SVGAGI. CDR3 length equals 13 residues. The CDR3 is CASSGLPYNEQFF. The CDR3, as DNA: TGTGCCAGCTCGGGACTACCCTACAATGAGCAGTTCTTC.

In nucleotides, the CDR3 is TGTGCCAGCAGTTTAACAGATTATAATTCACCCCTCCACTTT. Its translation is CASSLTDYNSPLHF. This rearrangement joins TRBV28 to TRBJ1-6; D gene uncertain. The CDR3 consists of 14 residues. Germline assignment: CDR1 MDHEN and CDR2 SYDVKM. The V gene lost 2 bases and the J gene lost 4 bases, with 6 bases spanning the gap.

The gene calls are TRBV19 and TRBJ2-3; D not certain. The CDR3 loop spans 11 amino acids. V lost 6 bases to trimming and J lost 6 bases, with 7 bases between them. CDR1 and CDR2 from the germline V gene are LNHDA and SQIVND (reference sequence). CDR3 sequence: CASSARDTQYF. The CDR3 nucleotides are TGTGCCAGTAGCGCACGGGATACGCAGTATTTT.

This chain connects TRBV9 to TRBJ2-5; 8 nucleotides match TRBD2. Germline-derived CDR1 and CDR2 are SGDLS and YYNGEE. With V trimmed by 4 bases and J by 2 bases, 22 bases remained unmatched. CDR3 length: 20 residues. CDR3 bases: TGTGCCAGCAGCCCGACCGGGGGGGACCTCCTTGGACTAGTACAAGAGACCCAGTACTTC. It specifies CASSPTGGDLLGLVQETQYF.

This clone was found a few times. The chain combines TRBV28 with TRBJ2-7; D not resolved. The CDR3 consists of 11 residues. Germline CDR1 and CDR2: MDHEN and SYDVKM. V was cut by 2 bases and J by 11 bases, with 10 bases left in between. The CDR3 here is CASSLDGCKYF. DNA for the CDR3: TGTGCCAGCAGTTTAGACGGGTGCAAGTACTTC.

The chain employs TRBV27 and TRBJ2-7; TRBD1 might be the D (5 bases). Per germline, CDR1 MNHEY and CDR2 SMNVEV (reference sequence). V was clipped by 0 bases and J by 3 bases, with 15 bases between them. The CDR3 sequence is 16 residues long. CDR3 in DNA: TGTGCCAGCAGTTTATCACCCGACAGTCATATCTACGAGCAGTACTTC. Its protein product is CASSLSPDSHIYEQYF.

This clone has just one count. This chain uses TRBV19 with TRBJ1-2; TRBD1 might be the D (6 bases). CDR1 is LNHDA, CDR2 SQIVND, per germline (reference sequence). Trimming stripped 10 bases from V and 3 bases from J, with 21 bases between. The CDR3 sequence is 15 residues long. CDR3 nucleotide sequence: TGTGCCACCGCGAGTGACAGGTTAGGGGACTATGGCTACACCTTC. Its translation is CATASDRLGDYGYTF.

CDR3: CASKRGGREGEQYF. The DNA for the CDR3 is TGTGCCAGCAAGAGGGGCGGGAGGGAAGGCGAGCAGTACTTC. This sequence joins TRBV6-1 and TRBJ2-7; 9 bases fit TRBD2. CDR1 is MNHNS and CDR2 is SASEGT in the germline V gene. The CDR3 runs to 14 residues. V was clipped by 7 bases and J by 6 bases; unmatched bases: 10.

In this sample, this clone turned up a few times. The chain uses TRBV5-8 and TRBJ2-5, with D unresolved. Germline CDR1 SGHTS, CDR2 YDEGEE. The V gene lost 0 bases and the J gene lost 7 bases, with 13 bases spanning the gap. This CDR3 is 14 amino acids long. The CDR3 DNA reads TGTGCCAGCAGCTTGGGACTGAGGTTAGGGACCCAGTACTTC. Its translation: CASSLGLRLGTQYF.

CDR3 in amino acids: CASSYGPSTGELFF. The DNA for the CDR3 is TGTGCCAGCAGTTACGGCCCTAGCACCGGGGAGCTGTTTTTT. The rearrangement joins TRBV6-5 to TRBJ2-2, with D uncertain. V lost 2 bases and J lost 4, with 8 bases in between. This CDR3 spans 14 amino acids. From germline, CDR1 is MNHEY and CDR2 SVGAGI.

This clone was observed a handful of times. The chain carries TRBV27 and TRBJ2-1; D is perhaps TRBD1 (6 bases). Germline V gives CDR1 MNHEY, CDR2 SMNVEV (reference sequence). Trimming took off 3 bases at V and 9 bases at J, with 9 bases between the two ends. CDR3 length equals 12 residues. In DNA form, the CDR3 reads TGTGCCAGCAGTTTTCAGGGGCGTGAGCAGTTCTTC. Translation: CASSFQGREQFF.

This chain connects TRBV10-3 to TRBJ1-4; D is undetermined. This CDR3 contains 15 residues. CDR1 is ENHRY, CDR2 SYGVKD, per germline. V was shortened by 10 bases and J by 5 bases, with 20 bases between the two germline ends. The CDR3 DNA reads TGTGCCACCCGCGAGGCGATCTTTCCGAATGAAAAACTGTTTTTT. Translation gives CATREAIFPNEKLFF.

V and J are TRBV4-3 and TRBJ2-6, with 9 bases that match TRBD1. The CDR3 totals 19 residues. The J segment lost 1 base and the V segment lost 2 bases, leaving 9 bases of the junction unmatched. Germline CDR1 reads LGHNA; CDR2 reads YSLEER. The CDR3 DNA reads TGCGCCAGCAGCCAAACCCTGGGACAGGGAGGGTCTGGGGCCAACGTCCTGACTTTC. It is translated as CASSQTLGQGGSGANVLTF.